Shown below are 11 T cell receptor beta chains from a single sample sequenced in a study of PD-L1 blockade in urothelial cancer. TCRdb's table, derived via immunoSEQ multiplex PCR, lists solely in-frame clones and lacks some. This sample has around 130,000 clones, with roughly 80% found just once. Documented time point: pretreatment peripheral blood. This sample comprised PBMCs, obtained around atezolizumab (anti-PD-L1) treatment. The receptor source for this set is a man between 50 and 59 years old with urothelial cancer.

This clone occurred once. This sequence joins TRBV13 and TRBJ2-7; possible D gene TRBD1, 6 bases. CDR3 size: 13 residues. Trimming took 5 bases from V and 6 from J, leaving 14 bases between them. Germline values: CDR1 PRHDT, CDR2 FYEKMQ (reference sequence). In DNA, the CDR3 is TGTGCCAGCAGCGCCAAGTACAGGGTCGAGCAGTACTTC. Protein: CASSAKYRVEQYF.

CDR3: CASSIADFQETQYF. The CDR3 DNA reads TGTGCCAGTAGTATAGCAGACTTTCAAGAGACCCAGTACTTC. The chain combines TRBV19 with TRBJ2-5; D is ambiguous. The V end lost 1 base, the J end lost 2 bases, and 8 bases lay between the germline ends. The CDR3 totals 14 residues. Germline V lookup: CDR1 LNHDA, CDR2 SQIVND (reference sequence).

The chain couples TRBV27 to TRBJ2-2; D is unresolved. This CDR3 comprises 15 residues. Germline values: CDR1 MNHEY, CDR2 SMNVEV (reference sequence). With 1 base removed from V and 5 bases from J, the gap between germline ends came to 11 bases. CDR3 bases: TGTGCCAGCAGTTTATTGTCCCCCAGGACCGGGGAGCTGTTTTTT. Protein product: CASSLLSPRTGELFF.

The V and J genes are TRBV5-1 and TRBJ2-5; D is perhaps TRBD1 (5 bases). From germline, CDR1 is SGHRS and CDR2 YFSETQ. The CDR3 extends over 14 amino acids. The ends were cut back, 5 bases at V and 4 bases at J, with 15 bases in the middle. The CDR3 nucleotides are TGCGCCAGCAGTTGGGGCGTGACGGGAGAGACCCAGTACTTC. It codes for CASSWGVTGETQYF.

This clone was counted only a few times. The rearrangement joins TRBV30 to TRBJ1-3, with D uncertain. V was cut by 2 bases and J by 8 bases, with 16 bases left in between. The germline gives CDR1 GTSNPN, CDR2 SVGIG (reference sequence). This CDR3 has 14 amino acids. In DNA form, the CDR3 reads TGTGCCTGGAGTCCTCAGACAAGGTGGGACACCATATATTTT. This codes for CAWSPQTRWDTIYF.

This clone was seen a few times. The chain uses TRBV19 and TRBJ2-2, with 8 nucleotides matching TRBD1. V gave up 7 bases and J gave up 4 bases; unmatched junction bases: 8. Germline V gives CDR1 LNHDA, CDR2 SQIVND (reference sequence). The CDR3 has 15 residues. For the CDR3, the DNA is TGTGCCAGTATTGGGCAGGGGGCTAGCACCGGGGAGCTGTTTTTT. It is translated as CASIGQGASTGELFF.

The chain uses TRBV7-8 and TRBJ2-7; TRBD2 might be the D (5 bases). This CDR3 region has 12 residues. CDR1 and CDR2 (germline): SGHVS, FQNEAQ. V was shortened by 5 bases and J by 3 bases, with 8 bases between the two germline ends. The CDR3 region has the DNA TGTGCCAGCAGCCCACGGGGCTACGAGCAGTACTTC. Its translation is CASSPRGYEQYF.

The chain couples TRBV6-5 to TRBJ1-1; 8 positions agree with TRBD1. Looked up from germline, CDR1 is MNHEY and CDR2 is SVGAGI. Germline trimming cut 6 bases from V and 1 base from J; bases unmatched to any gene: 4. The CDR3 sequence is 14 residues long. The CDR3 nucleotides are TGTGCCAGCAGGCAAGGGACAGGGAACACTGAAGCTTTCTTT. This gives the protein CASRQGTGNTEAFF.

In nucleotides, the CDR3 is TGTGCCTGGAGTGTAGGGGGAGCGCTGGGGGAGACCCAGTACTTC. It encodes CAWSVGGALGETQYF. The chain joins TRBV30 to TRBJ2-5; possible D gene TRBD1, 6 bases. The CDR3 is made up of 15 amino acids. CDR1 is GTSNPN, CDR2 SVGIG, per germline (reference sequence). V was clipped by 0 bases and J by 5 bases, with 16 bases between them.

V is TRBV28 and J is TRBJ2-2, with D possibly being TRBD2 (6 bases). This CDR3 spans 19 amino acids. The germline V gene encodes CDR1 MDHEN and CDR2 SYDVKM. Trimming took 5 bases from V and 5 from J, leaving 27 bases between them. CDR3: CASSHRAGFEGLRTGELFF. The CDR3 DNA is TGTGCCAGCAGTCACCGCGCGGGATTCGAGGGGCTGCGGACCGGGGAGCTGTTTTTT. Together with reference TRBV28 and TRBJ2-2, the CDR3 gives the full variable domain: DVKVTQSSRYLVKRTGEKVFLECVQDMDHENMFWYRQDPGLGLRLIYFSYDVKMKEKGDIPEGYSVSREKKERFSLILESASTNQTSMYLCASSHRAGFEGLRTGELFFGEGSRLTVL.

This chain links TRBV11-2 with TRBJ1-5; D possibly corresponds to TRBD1 (6 bases). Germline assignment: CDR1 SGHAT and CDR2 FQNNGV. The V and J ends lost 1 base and 5 bases respectively, with 6 bases between them. The CDR3 sequence is 13 residues long. The CDR3 DNA reads TGTGCCAGCAGCTTAGCAGGGGATCAGCCCCAGCATTTT. Translated: CASSLAGDQPQHF.